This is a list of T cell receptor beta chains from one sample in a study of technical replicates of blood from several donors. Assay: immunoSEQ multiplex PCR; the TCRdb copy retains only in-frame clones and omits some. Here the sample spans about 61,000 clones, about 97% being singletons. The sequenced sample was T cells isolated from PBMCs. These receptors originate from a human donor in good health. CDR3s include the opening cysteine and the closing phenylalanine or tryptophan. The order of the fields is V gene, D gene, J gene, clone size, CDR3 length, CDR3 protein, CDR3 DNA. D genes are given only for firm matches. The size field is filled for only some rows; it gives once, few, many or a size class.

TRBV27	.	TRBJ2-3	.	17	CASSLFSAGTNTDTQYF	TGTGCCAGCAGTTTATTTAGCGCGGGGACGAACACAGATACGCAGTATTTT
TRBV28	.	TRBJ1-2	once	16	CASPNIRERRAGGYTF	TGTGCCAGCCCAAATATAAGGGAGCGCCGGGCTGGTGGCTACACCTTC
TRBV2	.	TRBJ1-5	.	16	CASSESYRLQAQPQHF	TGTGCCAGCAGTGAATCGTACAGGTTACAGGCTCAGCCCCAGCATTTT
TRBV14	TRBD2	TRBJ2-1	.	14	CASSQVLAGFEQFF	TGTGCCAGCAGCCAAGTACTAGCGGGATTTGAGCAGTTCTTC
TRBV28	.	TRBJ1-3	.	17	CASSSPEQGVSGNTIYF	TGTGCCAGCAGTTCACCCGAACAGGGAGTATCTGGAAACACCATATATTTT
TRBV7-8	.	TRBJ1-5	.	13	CASSLAMTGNQHF	TGTGCCAGCAGCTTAGCGATGACAGGTAACCAGCATTTT
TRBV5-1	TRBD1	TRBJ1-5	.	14	CASSPGGSNQPQHF	TGCGCCAGCAGCCCAGGGGGCAGCAATCAGCCCCAGCATTTT
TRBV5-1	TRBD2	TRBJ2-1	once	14	CASSLATSASEQFF	TGCGCCAGCAGCTTGGCAACTAGCGCGAGTGAGCAGTTCTTC
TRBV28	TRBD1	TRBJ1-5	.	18	CASSPDRGKSGGRQPQHF	TGTGCCAGCAGTCCCGACAGGGGTAAGAGTGGAGGACGTCAGCCCCAGCATTTT
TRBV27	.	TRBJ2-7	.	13	CASSLSRGSEQYF	TGTGCCAGCAGTTTATCTCGGGGGTCCGAGCAGTACTTC
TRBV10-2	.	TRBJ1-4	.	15	CASSESKGVIEKLFF	TGCGCCAGCAGTGAGTCTAAGGGAGTAATTGAAAAACTGTTTTTT
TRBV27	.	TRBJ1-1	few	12	CASKHMNTEAFF	TGTGCCAGCAAACACATGAACACTGAAGCTTTCTTT
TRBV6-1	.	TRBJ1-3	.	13	CASSELGGNTIYF	TGTGCCAGCAGTGAACTAGGTGGAAACACCATATATTTT
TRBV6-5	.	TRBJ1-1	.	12	CASSSGGTEAFF	TGTGCCAGCAGTTCCGGGGGCACTGAAGCTTTCTTT
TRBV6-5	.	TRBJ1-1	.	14	CASRKPTENTEAFF	TGTGCCAGCAGAAAACCGACAGAGAACACTGAAGCTTTCTTT
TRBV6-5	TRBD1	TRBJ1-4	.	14	CASRPGTGKEKLFF	TGTGCCAGCAGACCCGGGACAGGGAAGGAAAAACTGTTTTTT
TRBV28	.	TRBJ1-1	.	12	CASTGVNTEAFF	TGTGCCAGCACAGGGGTCAATACTGAAGCTTTCTTT
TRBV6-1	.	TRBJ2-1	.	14	CASSGEFGENEQFF	TGTGCCAGCTCCGGCGAATTTGGGGAGAATGAGCAGTTCTTC
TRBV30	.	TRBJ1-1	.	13	CASRQSPNTEAFF	TGTGCCTCCCGACAGAGCCCGAACACTGAAGCTTTCTTT
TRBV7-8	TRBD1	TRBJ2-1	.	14	CASSTDRGVNEQFF	TGTGCCAGCAGCACGGACAGGGGGGTCAATGAGCAGTTCTTC
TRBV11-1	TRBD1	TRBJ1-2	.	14	CASEGTDANYGYTF	TGTGCCAGCGAGGGGACAGATGCTAACTATGGCTACACCTTC
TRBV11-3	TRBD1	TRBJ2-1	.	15	CASSWTGGAYNEQFF	TGTGCCAGCAGCTGGACAGGGGGCGCCTACAATGAGCAGTTCTTC
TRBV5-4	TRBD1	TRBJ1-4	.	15	CASSSPGQGHEKLFF	TGTGCCAGCAGCTCACCGGGACAGGGGCATGAAAAACTGTTTTTT
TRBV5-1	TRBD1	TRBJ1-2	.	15	CASSLSRGRQVDYTF	TGCGCCAGCAGCCTGTCTAGGGGGCGTCAAGTCGACTACACCTTC
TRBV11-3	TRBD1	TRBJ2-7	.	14	CASSSHRGLSEQYF	TGTGCCAGCAGCTCCCACAGGGGGTTGTCCGAGCAGTACTTC
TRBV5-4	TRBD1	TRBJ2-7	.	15	CASSRGGQGLYEQYF	TGTGCCAGCAGCCGCGGAGGACAGGGGCTATACGAGCAGTACTTC
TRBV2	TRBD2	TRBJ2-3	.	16	CASTEGSGVSTDTQYF	TGTGCCAGCACCGAAGGCAGCGGGGTTAGCACAGATACGCAGTATTTT
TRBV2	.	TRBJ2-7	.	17	CASSEGQNIRGSYEQYF	TGTGCCAGCAGTGAAGGGCAGAACATCCGGGGTTCCTACGAGCAGTACTTC
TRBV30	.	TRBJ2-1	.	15	CAWSVPSVRSNEQFF	TGTGCCTGGAGTGTACCTAGCGTAAGGTCCAATGAGCAGTTCTTC
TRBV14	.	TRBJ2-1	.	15	CASRPTGLIYNEQFF	TGTGCCAGCAGGCCAACAGGGCTTATCTACAATGAGCAGTTCTTC
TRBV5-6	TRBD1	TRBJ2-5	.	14	CASSLPGQEETQYF	TGTGCCAGCAGCTTGCCCGGACAGGAAGAGACCCAGTACTTC
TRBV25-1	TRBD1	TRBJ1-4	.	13	CASSPTGTEKLFF	TGTGCCAGCAGCCCGACAGGGACGGAAAAACTGTTTTTT
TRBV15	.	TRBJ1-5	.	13	CATSRQGNQPQHF	TGTGCCACCAGCAGGCAGGGGAATCAGCCCCAGCATTTT
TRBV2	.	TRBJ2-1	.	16	CASSEDEWSSYNEQFF	TGTGCCAGCAGTGAAGATGAGTGGAGCTCCTACAATGAGCAGTTCTTC
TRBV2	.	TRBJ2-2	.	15	CASSERTGDTGELFF	TGTGCCAGCAGTGAACGGACGGGAGACACCGGGGAGCTGTTTTTT
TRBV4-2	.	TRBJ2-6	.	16	CASSQPGLSGANVLTF	TGTGCCAGCAGCCAACCCGGACTCTCTGGGGCCAACGTCCTGACTTTC
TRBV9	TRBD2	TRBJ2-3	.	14	CASSRTSGPDTQYF	TGTGCCAGCAGCAGGACTAGCGGCCCAGATACGCAGTATTTT
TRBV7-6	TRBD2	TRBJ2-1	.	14	CASSLQVLAGEQFF	TGTGCCAGCAGCTTGCAAGTACTAGCGGGTGAGCAGTTCTTC
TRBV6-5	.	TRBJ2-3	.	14	CASRARGFTDTQYF	TGTGCCAGCAGGGCCCGAGGGTTCACAGATACGCAGTATTTT
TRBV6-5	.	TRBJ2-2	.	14	CASSSDYHTGELFF	TGTGCCAGCAGTTCAGACTACCACACCGGGGAGCTGTTTTTT
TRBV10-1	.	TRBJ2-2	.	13	CASSEGGSGELFF	TGCGCCAGCAGTGAGGGAGGGTCCGGGGAGCTGTTTTTT
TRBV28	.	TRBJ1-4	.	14	CASSKGGINEKLFF	TGTGCCAGCAGCAAGGGGGGGATTAATGAAAAACTGTTTTTT
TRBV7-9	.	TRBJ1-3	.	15	CASSLGRVAGNTIYF	TGTGCCAGCAGCTTAGGCCGGGTAGCTGGAAACACCATATATTTT
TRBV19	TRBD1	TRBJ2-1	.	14	CASSQQGEYNEQFF	TGTGCCAGTAGTCAGCAGGGGGAGTACAATGAGCAGTTCTTC
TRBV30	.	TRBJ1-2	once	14	CAWAPGAGFSGYTF	TGTGCCTGGGCCCCAGGGGCTGGTTTTAGTGGCTACACCTTC
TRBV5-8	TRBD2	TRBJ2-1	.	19	CASSLAWGLAGGPYNEQFF	TGTGCCAGCAGCTTGGCCTGGGGACTAGCGGGGGGCCCCTACAATGAGCAGTTCTTC
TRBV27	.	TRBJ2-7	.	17	CASSLKYRQVSSYEQYF	TGTGCCAGCAGTCTCAAATATCGACAGGTTAGCTCCTACGAGCAGTACTTC